The 5 T cell receptor beta chains below were found in one sample sequenced in a study of control samples from healthy donors and cancer patients. Assay: immunoSEQ multiplex PCR; the TCRdb copy retains only in-frame clones and omits some. The sample records about 74,000 clones, around nine tenths being singletons. Sequencing was done on a sample of blood. The receptor set was obtained from a woman aged 50 to 65 in good health.

The V call is TRBV7-9, the J call TRBJ1-4; 7 bases match TRBD1. This CDR3 is 13 amino acids long. The V gene's germline CDR1 is SEHNR and CDR2 FQNEAQ (reference sequence). Trimming at V came to 5 bases and at J to 8 bases, leaving 5 bases not matched to a gene. CDR3 sequence: CASSPTGLEKLFF. Here the CDR3 DNA reads TGTGCCAGCAGCCCGACAGGGCTCGAAAAACTGTTTTTT.

The chain recombines TRBV5-1 with TRBJ1-6; D remains unclear. Germline CDR1 reads SGHRS; CDR2 reads YFSETQ. The CDR3 extends over 17 amino acids. V gave up 4 bases and J gave up 0 bases, with 14 bases separating them. This CDR3 reads CASSLFATGSYNSPLHF. The DNA of the CDR3 is TGCGCCAGCAGCCTCTTTGCCACGGGCTCCTATAATTCACCCCTCCACTTT.

The chain carries TRBV5-1 and TRBJ2-2; perhaps TRBD1 as D (6 bases). The germline CDR1 and CDR2 sequences are SGHRS and YFSETQ. The CDR3 has 16 residues. V lost 3 bases and J lost 4, with 16 bases in between. This CDR3 reads CASSWADRSTTGELFF. The CDR3, as DNA: TGCGCCAGCAGCTGGGCCGACAGGTCCACCACCGGGGAGCTGTTTTTT. Full variable domain (outside the CDR3, taken from reference TRBV5-1 and TRBJ2-2): KAGVTQTPRYLIKTRGQQVTLSCSPISGHRSVSWYQQTPGQGLQFLFEYFSETQRNKGNFPGRFSGRQFSNSRSEMNVSTLELGDSALYLCASSWADRSTTGELFFGEGSRLTVL.

This clone was recorded once. The chain recombines TRBV2 with TRBJ2-7, with D hard to call. CDR3 length equals 13 residues. V lost 1 base, J lost 1 base, and 5 bases lay in between. Per the germline V gene, CDR1 is SNHLY and CDR2 is FYNNEI. As DNA, the CDR3 is TGTGCCAGCAGTGAAGATGGGTCCTACGAGCAGTACTTC. Amino acids: CASSEDGSYEQYF.

The chain recombines TRBV5-1 with TRBJ1-1, with D hard to call. With 5 bases removed from V and 0 bases from J, the gap between germline ends came to 8 bases. CDR3 size: 13 residues. Germline loops: CDR1 SGHRS, CDR2 YFSETQ. The CDR3 DNA follows: TGCGCCAGCAGGGACTTGGTGAACACTGAAGCTTTCTTT. Protein product: CASRDLVNTEAFF.